This T cell receptor (beta chain) came from a study of T cell responses to AZD1222 COVID-19 vaccine. Sequencing was performed with immunoSEQ multiplex PCR; in TCRdb, only in-frame clones are kept and a portion is missing. The sample records about 150,000 clones, over 75% being singletons. Notes on the study in general: Unmutated regions of variants are reportedly targeted by nearly half of spike-specific TCRs. Sampled repertoires all dated from after the peak T cell response. Baseline seropositivity occurred in only a handful of AZD1222 recipients. White British people made up most donors, females outnumbered males, and clonal diversity was possibly underestimated.

On this clone: What it binds is unknown.

The CDR3 contains 12 residues. V shed 4 bases and J shed 9 bases, with 10 bases lying between them. Germline CDR1 reads SEHNR; CDR2 reads FQNEAQ (reference sequence). The chain is built from TRBV7-9 and TRBJ2-1; tentatively, D is TRBD1 (6 bases). This sample comprised peripheral blood, obtained 28 days after the second dose of the MenACWY control vaccine. The TCR sequence derives from an adult who received the MenACWY meningococcal vaccine as a control. For the CDR3, the DNA is TGTGCCAGCAGCTGGCCACAGGGTGAGCAGTTCTTC. It encodes CASSWPQGEQFF.